These 25 T cell receptor beta chains originate from one sample sequenced in a study of T cell responses to AZD1222 COVID-19 vaccine. Method: immunoSEQ multiplex PCR; TCRdb's copy keeps in-frame clones and lacks some. The data contain 150,000 to 200,000 clones, around 90% of them singletons. This specimen was peripheral blood, taken on day 0 of AZD1222 vaccination. These receptor sequences come from an adult in good health.

This chain uses TRBV28 with TRBJ1-5; TRBD1 is a possible D gene (6 bases). The CDR3 totals 13 residues. Per the germline V gene, CDR1 is MDHEN and CDR2 is SYDVKM. Deletions cut 9 bases from V and 9 bases from J, with 18 bases between. DNA of the CDR3: TGTGCCAGTCAAAGGGGGGGTTCTTCGCCCCAGCATTTT. Its protein product is CASQRGGSSPQHF.

This clone was observed a single time. This sequence joins TRBV5-1 and TRBJ1-1; D unclear. This CDR3 is built from 16 residues. Trimming shortened V by 4 bases and J by 0 bases, and 16 bases separated the two germline ends. Germline lookup yields CDR1 SGHRS and CDR2 YFSETQ. The CDR3 spells CASSPLGLQMNTEAFF. CDR3 coding DNA: TGCGCCAGCAGCCCGTTGGGTCTTCAGATGAACACTGAAGCTTTCTTT.

In nucleotides, the CDR3 is TGTGCCAGCAGCCGGCCGGGACTAGCGGACTGGGCAGATACGCAGTATTTT. Amino acid sequence: CASSRPGLADWADTQYF. The rearrangement uses TRBV11-2 and TRBJ2-3, with 11 positions matching TRBD2. The CDR3 is 17 amino acids. CDR1 SGHAT and CDR2 FQNNGV come from the germline V gene. After removal of 5 bases from V and 4 bases from J, the junction contained 11 bases not matched to a gene.

The chain employs TRBV7-8 and TRBJ2-1, with 14 bases identical to TRBD2. CDR1 is SGHVS, CDR2 FQNEAQ, per germline. The CDR3 runs 17 residues. V was clipped by 6 bases and J by 9 bases; unmatched bases: 13. The CDR3 here is CASRGSLGTSGSSEQFF. DNA of the CDR3: TGTGCCAGCAGAGGGTCCCTTGGGACTAGCGGGAGCAGTGAGCAGTTCTTC.

The chain has TRBV3-1 (or the pseudogene TRBV3-2) and TRBJ1-2, with TRBD1 matching 9 bases. With 2 bases clipped from V and 3 bases from J, the junction kept 7 bases outside the gene matches. The CDR3 length is 16 residues. The germline gives CDR1 LGHDT, CDR2 YNNKEL (reference sequence). CDR3 DNA: TGTGCCAGCAGCCAACGTCGACAGGGGGGCCACTATGGCTACACCTTC. It encodes CASSQRRQGGHYGYTF.

This clone came up once. The chain links TRBV27 to TRBJ1-2, with 8 nucleotides matching TRBD1. Germline assignment: CDR1 MNHEY and CDR2 SMNVEV (reference sequence). CDR3 length equals 14 residues. V shed 4 bases and J 4 bases; nucleotides not matched to a gene: 5. The CDR3 protein is CASSSGTGLYGYTF. CDR3 DNA sequence: TGTGCCAGCAGTTCCGGGACAGGCCTCTATGGCTACACCTTC.

The rearrangement joins TRBV5-1 to TRBJ1-2; 8 nucleotides align to TRBD1. The CDR3 length is 14 residues. Germline V CDR1 and CDR2: SGHRS, YFSETQ. The trim removed 4 bases at V and 7 bases at J, leaving 9 bases unmatched. This CDR3 is CASSAPQGAGGYTF. The CDR3 DNA follows: TGCGCCAGCAGCGCGCCTCAGGGGGCTGGTGGCTACACCTTC.

The chain couples TRBV27 to TRBJ2-5; 8 positions match TRBD1. CDR1 MNHEY and CDR2 SMNVEV come from the germline V gene (reference sequence). This CDR3 is 15 amino acids long. Losses at the gene ends were 4 bases for V and 1 base for J; bases not matched to a gene: 5. CDR3 in DNA: TGTGCCAGCAGTTGGACCGGGACAGGCCAAGAGACCCAGTACTTC. Its protein is CASSWTGTGQETQYF.

This chain links TRBV11-1 with TRBJ2-7; perhaps TRBD1 as D (5 bases). V dropped 3 bases and J dropped 3 bases, with 9 bases sitting between them. This CDR3 is 13 amino acids long. CDR1 is SGHAT, CDR2 FQDESV, per germline (reference sequence). The CDR3 DNA is TGTGCCAGCAGCTTGACAGATAGCTACGAGCAGTACTTC. Amino acid sequence: CASSLTDSYEQYF. Supplemented by reference TRBV11-1 and TRBJ2-7, the full variable domain reads EAEVAQSPRYKITEKSQAVAFWCDPISGHATLYWYRQILGQGPELLVQFQDESVVDDSQLPKDRFSAERLKGVDSTLKIQPAELGDSAMYLCASSLTDSYEQYFGPGTRLTVT.

CDR3 nucleotides: TGTGCCAGCAGCTTAGTGGCTAGCCCCACAGATACGCAGTATTTT. Translation: CASSLVASPTDTQYF. This rearrangement joins TRBV7-6 to TRBJ2-3; D might be TRBD2 (5 bases). Germline CDR1 is SGHVS and CDR2 is FNYEAQ. This CDR3 is built from 15 residues. V shed 1 base and J shed 2 bases, with 10 bases lying between them.

The gene calls are TRBV10-3 and TRBJ1-5; D is unresolved. The CDR3 contains 12 residues. The germline V gene encodes CDR1 ENHRY and CDR2 SYGVKD. V lost 3 bases and J 9 bases, leaving 9 bases between the germline ends. The CDR3 loop is CAISEGLGPQHF. The CDR3 region has the DNA TGTGCCATCAGTGAAGGGCTTGGGCCCCAGCATTTT.

Remarks on this clone: The same CDR3 is also encoded by other DNA sequences in this sample. The CDR3 bases are TGTGCCAGCAGGCCCGGGACAGGGAATCAGCCCCAGCATTTT. Its protein is CASRPGTGNQPQHF. This chain uses TRBV6-5 with TRBJ1-5, with 9 bases matching TRBD1. The length of the CDR3 is 14 residues. From germline, CDR1 is MNHEY and CDR2 SVGAGI. V dropped 6 bases and J dropped 4; count of bases not matched to a gene: 4.

This rearrangement joins TRBV13 to TRBJ1-2, with 8 bases matching TRBD1. Per the germline V gene, CDR1 is PRHDT and CDR2 is FYEKMQ (reference sequence). V shed 3 bases, J shed 3 bases, and the junction held 6 bases outside the gene matches. This CDR3 is 15 amino acids long. The DNA of the CDR3 is TGTGCCAGCAGCTTGACAGGGGCGCCCGACTATGGCTACACCTTC. Translation: CASSLTGAPDYGYTF. Supplemented by reference TRBV13 and TRBJ1-2, the full variable domain reads AAGVIQSPRHLIKEKRETATLKCYPIPRHDTVYWYQQGPGQDPQFLISFYEKMQSDKGSIPDRFSAQQFSDYHSELNMSSLELGDSALYFCASSLTGAPDYGYTFGSGTRLTVV.

This chain links TRBV7-2 with TRBJ2-5, with 10 bases that match TRBD2. J gave up 2 bases and V 5 bases, and 5 bases lay outside the gene matches. This CDR3 has 15 amino acids. CDR1 and CDR2 from the germline V gene are SGHTA and FQGNSA. The CDR3 loop is CASSKRGGPQETQYF. The DNA for the CDR3 is TGTGCCAGCAGCAAGCGGGGGGGACCTCAAGAGACCCAGTACTTC.

The chain uses TRBV13 and TRBJ2-7; tentatively, D is TRBD1 (5 bases). The CDR3 is 15 amino acids. Germline assignment: CDR1 PRHDT and CDR2 FYEKMQ (reference sequence). V lost 1 base, J lost 1 base, and 11 bases lay in between. CDR3 in DNA: TGTGCCAGCAGCTTAGTAGGCAGGGCTTCCTACGAGCAGTACTTC. Amino acid sequence: CASSLVGRASYEQYF. Full variable domain (remainder filled in from reference TRBV13 and TRBJ2-7): AAGVIQSPRHLIKEKRETATLKCYPIPRHDTVYWYQQGPGQDPQFLISFYEKMQSDKGSIPDRFSAQQFSDYHSELNMSSLELGDSALYFCASSLVGRASYEQYFGPGTRLTVT.

The chain links TRBV20-1 to TRBJ1-3, with D hard to call. Looked up from germline, CDR1 is DFQATT and CDR2 is SNEGSKA (reference sequence). The CDR3 is 13 residues long. V lost 3 bases and J 2 bases, leaving 8 bases between the germline ends. Here the CDR3 reads CSASWAAGNTIYF. As DNA, the CDR3 is TGCAGTGCTAGTTGGGCAGCTGGAAACACCATATATTTT.

The V call is TRBV11-1, the J call TRBJ2-4; unclear D gene. This CDR3 is built from 12 residues. V shed 0 bases and J shed 3 bases, with 0 bases lying between them. Germline V lookup: CDR1 SGHAT, CDR2 FQDESV (reference sequence). As DNA, the CDR3 is TGTGCCAGCAGCTTAGCCAAAAACATTCAGTACTTC. Translating it yields CASSLAKNIQYF.

The gene calls are TRBV18 and TRBJ2-7; 7 bases are shared with TRBD2. CDR3 length equals 14 residues. V dropped 6 bases and J dropped 4; count of bases not matched to a gene: 9. Germline V gene lookup returns CDR1 KGHSH and CDR2 LQKENI. The CDR3 nucleotides read TGTGCCAGCTCCAAGGCGGGAGACATGTACGAGCAGTACTTC. Encoded protein: CASSKAGDMYEQYF.

This chain connects TRBV27 to TRBJ1-1; no clear D. Germline assignment: CDR1 MNHEY and CDR2 SMNVEV (reference sequence). With 5 bases removed from V and 4 bases from J, the gap between germline ends came to 17 bases. The CDR3 extends over 15 amino acids. Here the CDR3 reads CASSAAGRPFTEAFF. The CDR3 region has the DNA TGTGCCAGCAGTGCTGCCGGGCGGCCGTTCACTGAAGCTTTCTTT.

J is TRBJ2-1 and V is TRBV6-1; TRBD2 matches 15 bases. The CDR3 covers 19 residues. The germline V gene has CDR1 MNHNS and CDR2 SASEGT. Germline trimming cut 4 bases from V and 2 bases from J; bases unmatched to any gene: 9. The DNA of the CDR3 is TGTGCCAGCAGTGCGGGGACTAGCGGGAGGACACGCCCCTACAATGAGCAGTTCTTC. Encoded protein: CASSAGTSGRTRPYNEQFF.

This clone has just one count. V is TRBV4-1 and J is TRBJ2-7, with 13 bases fitting TRBD2. The CDR3 is 20 amino acids. V dropped 2 bases and J dropped 2; count of bases not matched to a gene: 15. The germline gives CDR1 MGHRA, CDR2 YSYEKL. CDR3 sequence: CASSQHPRTSGSLSPYEQYF. The CDR3 DNA reads TGCGCCAGCAGCCAACACCCCCGGACTAGCGGGAGCTTAAGCCCCTACGAGCAGTACTTC.

V gene TRBV6-5 combines with J gene TRBJ2-3, with D unresolved. The V gene lost 2 bases and the J gene lost 12 bases, with 15 bases spanning the gap. The germline V gene has CDR1 MNHEY and CDR2 SVGAGI. CDR3 length equals 13 residues. CDR3 sequence: CASSYGADKIQYF. The CDR3 DNA sequence: TGTGCCAGCAGTTACGGTGCCGATAAGATTCAGTATTTT.

The V call is TRBV29-1, the J call TRBJ2-7; 7 positions agree with TRBD1. Germline-derived CDR1 and CDR2 are SQVTM and ANQGSEA. V shed 6 bases and J 2 bases; nucleotides not matched to a gene: 7. This CDR3 spans 13 amino acids. CDR3 protein: CSVEVGTAYEQYF. The CDR3 nucleotides read TGCAGCGTGGAGGTGGGGACAGCCTACGAGCAGTACTTC.

J is TRBJ2-5 and V is TRBV14; D is uncertain. V was trimmed by 1 base and J by 5 bases, leaving 14 bases between them. This CDR3 spans 15 amino acids. Germline-derived CDR1 and CDR2 are SGHDN and FVKESK. CDR3 DNA sequence: TGTGCCAGCAGCCAAGGGCCCCTCGTGGGGGAGACCCAGTACTTC. Translated, it gives CASSQGPLVGETQYF.

CDR3 in DNA: TGTGCCAGCAAGGGGGGAGGGGGGAGCAATCAGCCCCAGCATTTT. It codes for CASKGGGGSNQPQHF. The chain combines TRBV6-5 with TRBJ1-5; possibly TRBD1 for D (6 bases). V lost 7 bases and J 1 base, leaving 14 bases between the germline ends. The germline CDR1 and CDR2 sequences are MNHEY and SVGAGI. This CDR3 has 15 amino acids.